The 26 T cell receptor beta chains given below trace back to one sample, sequenced in a study of blood T cells in healthy people across ages. A second PCR of about 6 to 11 cycles used a sample-barcoded 5' primer and a J-beta primer mix. TCRdb re-called the 5' RACE reads with MiXCR, one entry per CDR3 protein. The sample carries some 1.8 million distinct CDR3 sequences, about two fifths recorded once. Sequencing input: blood. All receptors come from a human donor in good health.

Only a few counts were recorded for this clonotype. CDR3 in amino acids: CASSEGDTFSYEQYF. DNA of the CDR3: TGTGCCAGCAGTGAAGGGGACACGTTCTCCTACGAGCAGTACTTC. The rearrangement joins TRBV6-1 to TRBJ2-7, with a weak D call TRBD1 (6 bases). Germline V gene lookup returns CDR1 MNHNS and CDR2 SASEGT. This CDR3 contains 15 residues. Trimming took 1 base from V and 0 from J, leaving 10 bases between them.

The chain links TRBV5-1 to TRBJ2-1; D not resolved. The V gene lost 0 bases and the J gene lost 8 bases, with 15 bases spanning the gap. The V gene's germline CDR1 is SGHRS and CDR2 YFSETQ. CDR3 length: 15 amino acids. CDR3 DNA: TGCGCCAGCAGCTTGGAGGTGTATGGTATCGATGAGCAGTTCTTC. It is translated as CASSLEVYGIDEQFF.

This sequence joins TRBV7-2 and TRBJ1-2; 8 nucleotides agree with TRBD1. The CDR3 has 16 amino acids. From germline, CDR1 is SGHTA and CDR2 FQGNSA. The junction had 7 bases not matched to a gene; V was cut back by 1 base and J by 3 bases. CDR3 amino acids: CASSLDAGQVYYGYTF. Here the CDR3 DNA reads TGTGCCAGCAGCTTAGATGCGGGACAGGTGTACTATGGCTACACCTTC.

The chain employs TRBV12-3 or TRBV12-4 and TRBJ1-1; D perhaps matches TRBD1 (5 bases). The CDR3 runs to 13 residues. V was clipped by 3 bases and J by 7 bases, with 12 bases between them. The CDR3: CASSFGRGGEAFF. CDR3 DNA sequence: TGTGCCAGCAGTTTTGGGCGGGGGGGTGAAGCTTTCTTT.

The chain carries TRBV3-1 and TRBJ2-3; 10 bases fit TRBD1. V was pared by 2 bases and J by 4 bases, with 15 bases of the junction left unmatched. Germline CDR1 and CDR2: LGHDT and YNNKEL (reference sequence). This CDR3 comprises 19 residues. CDR3 loop: CASSQNPRRTGGQSDTQYF. Written as DNA, the CDR3 is TGTGCCAGCAGCCAAAATCCCAGGAGGACAGGGGGTCAATCAGATACGCAGTATTTT.

V is TRBV3-1 and J is TRBJ2-7, with 11 bases lining up with TRBD1. Germline loops: CDR1 LGHDT, CDR2 YNNKEL (reference sequence). V was clipped by 3 bases and J by 3 bases; unmatched bases: 4. The CDR3 sequence is 15 residues long. This chain's CDR3 is CASSHPGTGGYEQYF. The CDR3 coding sequence is TGTGCCAGCAGCCACCCAGGGACAGGGGGCTACGAGCAGTACTTC.

Comment on this clonotype: The junction differs from germline at one of its ends, possibly a read error. The rearrangement links TRBV7-3 to TRBJ2-2; D unclear. The CDR3 has 14 amino acids. Germline V CDR1 and CDR2: SGHTA, FQGTGA. The CDR3 DNA follows: TGTGCCAGCAGCCTAACCAGAGCCGATGGGGAGCTGTTTTTT. Its protein product is CASSLTRADGELFF.

This chain joins TRBV11-3 and TRBJ1-4; no clear D gene. The CDR3 length is 14 residues. Trimming pared 2 bases from V and 5 bases from J, leaving 9 bases between. Per germline, CDR1 SGHNT and CDR2 YENEEA. The DNA for the CDR3 is TGTGCCAGCAGCTTATTTGGCGAGAATGAAAAACTGTTTTTT. Encoded protein: CASSLFGENEKLFF.

The chain recombines TRBV11-3 with TRBJ2-4; 8 bases map to TRBD2. Germline CDR1 SGHNT, CDR2 YENEEA. V shed 1 base and J 9 bases; nucleotides not matched to a gene: 11. CDR3 length: 16 residues. The DNA for the CDR3 is TGTGCCAGCAGCTTAGCGGGGGGGCAAGGCGAGGTCATTCAGTACTTC. Its protein product is CASSLAGGQGEVIQYF.

The chain carries TRBV18 and TRBJ1-5, with TRBD1 as a possible D gene (5 bases). V lost 4 bases, J lost 0 bases, and 10 bases lay in between. Germline CDR1 is KGHSH and CDR2 is LQKENI. There are 15 residues in the CDR3. CDR3: CASSQGWGSNQPQHF. The DNA of the CDR3 is TGTGCCAGCTCACAGGGGTGGGGTAGCAATCAGCCCCAGCATTTT.

The chain joins TRBV7-3 to TRBJ1-1; possible D gene TRBD1, 5 bases. V lost 5 bases to trimming and J lost 1 base, with 14 bases between them. The germline CDR1 and CDR2 sequences are SGHTA and FQGTGA. This CDR3 has 15 residues. CDR3 in amino acids: CASSPTSTGNTEAFF. For the CDR3, the DNA is TGTGCCAGCAGCCCAACGTCCACAGGGAACACTGAAGCTTTCTTT. Combining the CDR3 with reference TRBV7-3 and TRBJ1-1 gives the whole variable domain GAGVSQTPSNKVTEKGKYVELRCDPISGHTALYWYRQSLGQGPEFLIYFQGTGAADDSGLPNDRFFAVRPEGSVSTLKIQRTERGDSAVYLCASSPTSTGNTEAFFGQGTRLTVV.

This rearrangement joins TRBV7-2 to TRBJ2-7, with TRBD2 as a possible D gene (6 bases). Trimming shortened V by 4 bases and J by 3 bases, and 16 bases separated the two germline ends. This CDR3 spans 15 amino acids. Germline V gene sequence: CDR1 SGHTA, CDR2 FQGNSA. CDR3 in DNA: TGTGCCAGCAGCTCTCTGCGGGCGGGGTACTACGAGCAGTACTTC. It encodes CASSSLRAGYYEQYF.

The chain has TRBV6-2 or TRBV6-3 and TRBJ1-2; possible D gene TRBD1, 6 bases. The CDR3 spans 14 residues. Trimming took off 6 bases at V and 3 bases at J, with 14 bases between the two ends. Germline V gene data show CDR1 as MNHEY and CDR2 as SVGEGT. The CDR3 region is CASSQQGSYYGYTF. The DNA of the CDR3 is TGTGCCAGCAGCCAACAGGGATCATACTATGGCTACACCTTC.

J is TRBJ2-2 and V is TRBV29-1, with D maybe TRBD2 (5 bases). This CDR3 is 14 amino acids long. The V gene lost 2 bases and the J gene lost 5 bases, with 12 bases spanning the gap. Germline V gene lookup returns CDR1 SQVTM and CDR2 ANQGSEA. DNA for the CDR3: TGCAGCGTTGAAAGGACGGGGAAGACCGGGGAGCTGTTTTTT. Translated: CSVERTGKTGELFF.

With respect to this clonotype: A clone one base away is much larger, so this may be a read error. This chain joins TRBV29-1 and TRBJ2-1; D remains unclear. Trimming cost V 4 bases and J 13 bases, with 17 bases left between them. The germline V gene has CDR1 SQVTM and CDR2 ANQGSEA. CDR3 length equals 12 residues. The CDR3 DNA reads TGCAGCGTTGTCCTACAGCAAGAGACCCAGTTCTTC. As protein: CSVVLQQETQFF.

The chain joins TRBV20-1 to TRBJ2-3, with TRBD2 matching over 10 bases. The CDR3 totals 16 residues. The ends lost 1 base at V and 3 bases at J; junction bases unmatched: 7. Looked up from germline, CDR1 is DFQATT and CDR2 is SNEGSKA (reference sequence). The CDR3, as DNA: TGCAGTGCTAGAGTTGCTACTAGCGGGGCGACAGATACGCAGTATTTT. Protein product: CSARVATSGATDTQYF.

V usage is TRBV7-6 and J usage is TRBJ2-3; D may be TRBD1 (5 bases). The length of the CDR3 is 19 residues. V dropped 0 bases and J dropped 6 bases, with 25 bases sitting between them. CDR1 and CDR2 from the germline V gene are SGHVS and FNYEAQ. This chain's CDR3 is CASSLAATSQGTPRDTQYF. The CDR3 DNA reads TGTGCCAGCAGCTTAGCCGCCACGTCTCAGGGAACCCCTCGCGATACGCAGTATTTT. Variable domain in full (rest from reference TRBV7-6 and TRBJ2-3): GAGVSQSPRYKVTKRGQDVALRCDPISGHVSLYWYRQALGQGPEFLTYFNYEAQQDKSGLPNDRFSAERPEGSISTLTIQRTEQRDSAMYRCASSLAATSQGTPRDTQYFGPGTRLTVL.

The chain has TRBV20-1 and TRBJ2-1, with TRBD1 matching over 9 bases. The germline gives CDR1 DFQATT, CDR2 SNEGSKA (reference sequence). This CDR3 spans 15 amino acids. Trimming removed 1 base from V and 6 bases from J; junction bases left unmatched: 7. This CDR3 is CSARVRTGGFNEQFF. The CDR3 DNA sequence: TGCAGTGCTAGAGTGAGAACAGGGGGCTTCAATGAGCAGTTCTTC.

The gene calls are TRBV20-1 and TRBJ1-2, with 7 bases aligning to TRBD1. The J segment lost 7 bases and the V segment lost 4 bases, leaving 3 bases of the junction unmatched. The CDR3 runs to 11 residues. The germline V gene has CDR1 DFQATT and CDR2 SNEGSKA (reference sequence). In nucleotides, the CDR3 is TGCAGTGCTAACTCAGGGGGTGGCTACACCTTC. Translating it yields CSANSGGGYTF.

This clonotype was found a few times. The chain links TRBV7-6 to TRBJ2-7; the D is unclear. Germline assignment: CDR1 SGHVS and CDR2 FNYEAQ. V was trimmed by 5 bases and J by 2 bases, leaving 19 bases between them. There are 16 residues in the CDR3. The CDR3 DNA sequence: TGTGCCAGCAGCCCTCAGACCGGACGGATAACCTACGAGCAGTACTTC. It is translated as CASSPQTGRITYEQYF.

This clonotype has at least ten counts. The rearrangement joins TRBV7-6 to TRBJ2-7, with 8 bases identical to TRBD1. CDR3 length: 14 amino acids. The trim removed 4 bases at V and 5 bases at J, leaving 7 bases unmatched. The germline gives CDR1 SGHVS, CDR2 FNYEAQ. CDR3 DNA: TGTGCCAGCAGCTCGACAGGGGCAGGGAACGAGCAGTACTTC. Translating it yields CASSSTGAGNEQYF.

The chain uses TRBV20-1 and TRBJ2-4, with D tentatively TRBD1 (6 bases). The DNA matches TRBJ2-7 better at its end, which makes the J call doubtful. The CDR3 spans 19 residues. Germline values: CDR1 DFQATT, CDR2 SNEGSKA (reference sequence). CDR3 sequence (DNA): TGCAGTGCTAGGGTTGATCCAGGGGACAACCGTAAATTTCACTACGAGCAGTACTTC. Amino acids: CSARVDPGDNRKFHYEQYF.

The CDR3 spells CASSLTLQGNEQYF. CDR3 DNA sequence: TGCGCCAGCAGCTTAACCCTGCAGGGTAACGAGCAGTACTTC. The V call is TRBV5-1, the J call TRBJ2-5; D perhaps matches TRBD1 (5 bases). The J call is uncertain, as TRBJ2-7 better fits the DNA end. Germline values: CDR1 SGHRS, CDR2 YFSETQ. The length of the CDR3 is 14 residues.

CDR3 coding DNA: TGTGCCAGCTTGGGAAGCGGGGGGGCCAATGAGCAGTTCTTC. It encodes CASLGSGGANEQFF. V is TRBV12-3 or TRBV12-4 and J is TRBJ2-1, with 10 bases that match TRBD2. This CDR3 region has 14 residues. Trimming removed 8 bases from V and 6 bases from J; junction bases left unmatched: 7.

This clonotype was picked up a small number of times. V gene TRBV29-1 combines with J gene TRBJ1-1, with TRBD1 matching 8 bases. CDR1 SQVTM and CDR2 ANQGSEA come from the germline V gene. This CDR3 has 11 amino acids. CDR3 sequence reads: CSDRGGTEAFF. CDR3 DNA sequence: TGCTCCGACAGGGGAGGAACTGAAGCTTTCTTT.

As regards this clonotype: One end of the junction does not line up with germline, which may come from a read error. The genes are TRBV6-1 and TRBJ1-4; 8 nucleotides match TRBD1. Germline V gene sequence: CDR1 MNHNS, CDR2 SASEGT. The CDR3 has 13 residues. The CDR3 coding sequence is TGTGCCAGCAGCGGACAGGGAAGTGAAAAACGGTTTTTT. As protein: CASSGQGSEKRFF.